This T cell receptor (beta chain) originates from a study of CD8 T cells in ankylosing spondylitis. This clonotype was found many times. TCRdb re-analysed the 5' RACE reads in MiXCR, keeping a single row per CDR3 protein. The sample lists about 130,000 distinct CDR3 sequences; about a tenth were seen once. The CDR3 consists of 13 residues. V was shortened by 4 bases and J by 0 bases, with 6 bases between the two germline ends. Germline assignment: CDR1 SEHNR and CDR2 FQNEAQ (reference sequence). This TCR was sampled from a male donor with ankylosing spondylitis or in good health (not recorded which). Sequencing was carried out using blood, either unsorted or a sorted T cell fraction (not recorded which). The chain carries TRBV7-9 and TRBJ2-5, with TRBD2 as a possible D gene (5 bases). The CDR3 DNA follows: TGTGCCAGCAGCTACGGGAACCAAGAGACCCAGTACTTC. It specifies CASSYGNQETQYF.